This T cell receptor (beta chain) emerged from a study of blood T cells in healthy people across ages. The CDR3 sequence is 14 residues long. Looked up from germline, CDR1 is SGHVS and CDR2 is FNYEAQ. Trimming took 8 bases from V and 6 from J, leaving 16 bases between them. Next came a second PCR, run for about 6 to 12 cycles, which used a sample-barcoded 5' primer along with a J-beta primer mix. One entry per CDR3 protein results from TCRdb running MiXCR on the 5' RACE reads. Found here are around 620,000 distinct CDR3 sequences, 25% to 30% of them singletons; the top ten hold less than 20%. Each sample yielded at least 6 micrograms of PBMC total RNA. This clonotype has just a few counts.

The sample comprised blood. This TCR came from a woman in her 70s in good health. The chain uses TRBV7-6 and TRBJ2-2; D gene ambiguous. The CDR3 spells CASLAQGVPGELFF. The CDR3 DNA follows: TGTGCCAGCTTGGCGCAAGGCGTCCCCGGGGAGCTGTTTTTT.